A selection of T cell receptor beta chains follows, all from one sample in a study of T-cell reconstitution after alpha-beta-depleted transplantation in children. One entry per CDR3 protein results from TCRdb running MiXCR on the PCR reads. The sample yields about 830,000 distinct CDR3 sequences, 16% seen once. This material consisted of PBMCs, mostly from graft donor cells, taken 360 days after TCRalphabeta/CD19-depleted stem cell transplant. These receptors were obtained from a male patient under 18 who had a stem cell transplant for acute lymphoblastic leukemia, so the T cells may come from the graft donor. Both conserved end residues are part of each CDR3. The D gene is left open where the match is weak. The size of a clone is reported for some rows only, either as once, few or many, or as a class for expanded clones.

TRBV5-1	.	TRBJ1-5	.	TGCGCCAGCAGCTCGGGGTGGGGAGAGCAGCCCCAGCATTTT	CASSSGWGEQPQHF
TRBV5-1	.	TRBJ1-5	many	TGCGCCAGCAGCAGTGAGGGAGGGAATCAGCCCCAGCATTTT	CASSSEGGNQPQHF
TRBV24-1	TRBD2	TRBJ2-1	few	TGTGCCACCAGTGGGGGGACTAGCGGGAGGGGGGTTGAGCAGTTCTTC	CATSGGTSGRGVEQFF
TRBV4-2	.	TRBJ2-7	.	TGTGCCAGCAGCCAAGATGGAACAGGGCCCTACGAGCAGTACTTC	CASSQDGTGPYEQYF
TRBV5-1	.	TRBJ2-7	few	TGCGCCAGCAGCTTACTGACAGGAACCTACGAGCAGTACTTC	CASSLLTGTYEQYF
TRBV7-9	TRBD2	TRBJ2-1	.	TGTGCCAGCAGCCAGGTGGTCAGCGGGAGGGCCAGTGAGCAGTTCTTC	CASSQVVSGRASEQFF
TRBV25-1	.	TRBJ2-1	many	TGTGCCAGCACCCAGTACGGGCACTCCTACAATGAGCAGTTCTTC	CASTQYGHSYNEQFF
TRBV12-3/TRBV12-4	.	TRBJ1-4	few	TGTGCCAGCAGTCCAACAGGGTCAACTAATGAAAAACTGTTTTTT	CASSPTGSTNEKLFF
TRBV29-1	.	TRBJ1-1	.	TGCAGCGTCCCACAGGGAGGAGGGACTGAAGCTTTCTTT	CSVPQGGGTEAFF
TRBV29-1	.	TRBJ2-3	.	TGCAGCGTTGATGGGGGGAGTGCAGATACGCAGTATTTT	CSVDGGSADTQYF
TRBV5-1	TRBD2	TRBJ2-1	.	TGCGCCAGCAGCTTATGGGGGAGGGCCGGCAATGAGCAGTTCTTC	CASSLWGRAGNEQFF
TRBV15	.	TRBJ2-7	.	TGTGTTGAGGCCAGTTCAGGAAACGAGCAGTACTTC	CVEASSGNEQYF
TRBV10-3	TRBD1	TRBJ2-3	few	TGTGCCATCAGTTTGGGACAGGCCGGCACAGATACGCAGTATTTT	CAISLGQAGTDTQYF
TRBV7-6	.	TRBJ1-2	few	TGTGCCAGCAGCACTAGCCCTTCCTATGGCTACACCTTC	CASSTSPSYGYTF
TRBV5-1	.	TRBJ2-7	.	TGCGCCAGCAGCGACCATATGAGCTTCGAGCAGTACTTC	CASSDHMSFEQYF